This TCR beta chain emerged from a study of early T cells in non-severe SARS-CoV-2 infection listed by TCRdb under 2021. Looking at the study overall: Because TCR sequencing was done on bulk RNA from unsorted whole blood, the alpha and beta chains could not be paired.

What the research found in general, with its limitations: Matching against VDJdb was skewed toward anti-spike CD8 responses, likely underestimated virus-specific expansions, and missed private and CD4 specificities.

Libraries were built with 5' RACE. Sequencer: NextSeq 500. To correct for sequencing error and PCR bias, the TCR library protocol tagged individual cDNA molecules with unique molecular identifiers. Both TCR alpha and beta chains were sequenced, and tight co-correlation was observed between alpha and beta sequence abundances in each sample. Per the original workflow: Decombinator V4 was used to annotate TCR sequences for V gene, J gene and CDR3. Expanded TCRs were defined as changing significantly between any two time points under a Poisson model with p below 0.0001. TCR abundances were normalised to the total number of TCRs sequenced per sample and were expressed as counts per million. TRAV1-2 paired with TRAJ12, TRAJ20 or TRAJ33 defined MAIT TCRs, while TRAV10 paired with TRAJ18 defined iNKT TCRs. VDJdb, accessed on 1 November 2021, was searched for TCRs annotated for CMV, EBV and SARS-CoV-2, and TCRs annotated for more than one antigen were excluded. Using fastp at Q25 and MiXCR, TCRdb reprocessed the public reads and kept productive beta chains. Every entry covers one CDR3 protein and lists the most common genes and DNA from its rows. These V and J calls are TCRdb output, not the study's own analysis. This sample gives 80,000 or so distinct CDR3 sequences in total; about 14% of them show up just once. Roughly 3.1% of the sample belongs to the ten largest clones.

This clonotype was observed at least ten times. Its antigen specificity is not known. Base qualities are not at hand, and no much larger clone is one base apart. This was a case-control study nested in a cohort of healthcare workers in London, UK, who had nasopharyngeal swab PCR tests and blood samples taken every week. Healthcare workers were enrolled in the week of the UK lockdown, from 23 to 31 March 2020, and were followed every week for up to 16 weeks. The V and J ends are trimmed by 4 bases and 5 bases, leaving 3 bases between them. There are 10 amino acids in the CDR3, from cysteine to phenylalanine inclusive. The DNA shown is the 30-base CDR3, in frame from base 1. Reading the germline V gene gives CDR1 SQVTM and CDR2 ANQGSEA.

This receptor was obtained from an adult who was a healthcare worker with PCR-confirmed SARS-CoV-2 infection or an uninfected control (not recorded which). This chain is built from TRBV29-1 and TRBJ2-4, with the D segment identity uncertain. The specimen was whole blood. CDR3 protein: CSVVQNIQYF. DNA sequence: TGCAGCGTTGTGCAAAACATTCAGTACTTC.